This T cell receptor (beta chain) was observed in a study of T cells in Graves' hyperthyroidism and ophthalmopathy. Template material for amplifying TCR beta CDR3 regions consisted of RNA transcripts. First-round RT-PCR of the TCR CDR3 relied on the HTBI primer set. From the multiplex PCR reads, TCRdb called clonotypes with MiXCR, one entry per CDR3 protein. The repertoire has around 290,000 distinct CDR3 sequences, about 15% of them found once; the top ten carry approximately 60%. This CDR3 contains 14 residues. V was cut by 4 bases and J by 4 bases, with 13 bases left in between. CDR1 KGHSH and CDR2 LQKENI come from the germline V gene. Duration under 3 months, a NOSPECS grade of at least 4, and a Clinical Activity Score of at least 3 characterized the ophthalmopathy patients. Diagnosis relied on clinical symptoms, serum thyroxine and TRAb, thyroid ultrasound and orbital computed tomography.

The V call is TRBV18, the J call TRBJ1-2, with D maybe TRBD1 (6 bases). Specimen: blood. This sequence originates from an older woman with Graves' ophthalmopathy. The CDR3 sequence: CASSLLDSAYGYTF. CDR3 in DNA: TGTGCCAGCTCACTTCTGGACAGTGCCTATGGCTACACCTTC.